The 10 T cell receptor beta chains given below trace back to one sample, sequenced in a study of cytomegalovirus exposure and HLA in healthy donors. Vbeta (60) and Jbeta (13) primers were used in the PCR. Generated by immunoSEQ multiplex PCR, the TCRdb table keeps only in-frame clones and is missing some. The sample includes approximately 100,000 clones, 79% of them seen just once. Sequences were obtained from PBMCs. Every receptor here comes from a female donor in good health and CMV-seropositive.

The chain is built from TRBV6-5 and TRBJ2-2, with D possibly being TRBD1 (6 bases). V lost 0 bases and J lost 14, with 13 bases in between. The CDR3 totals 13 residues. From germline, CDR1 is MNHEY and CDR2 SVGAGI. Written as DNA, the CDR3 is TGTGCCAGCAGTTACTCACGGGACACCGCTCTGTTTTTT. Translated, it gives CASSYSRDTALFF.

CDR3 DNA: TGTGCCAGTACCCCGACTGGGGCGAATAATTCACCCCTCCACTTT. As protein: CASTPTGANNSPLHF. The V gene is TRBV19, the J gene TRBJ1-6, with D perhaps TRBD1 (5 bases). This CDR3 has 15 amino acids. Trimming left V 7 bases short and J 5 bases short, with 15 bases between. Germline CDR1 reads LNHDA; CDR2 reads SQIVND (reference sequence).

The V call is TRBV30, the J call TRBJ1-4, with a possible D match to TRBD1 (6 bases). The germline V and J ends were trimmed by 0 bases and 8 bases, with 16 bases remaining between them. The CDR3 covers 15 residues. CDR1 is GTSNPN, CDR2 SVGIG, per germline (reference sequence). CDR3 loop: CAWSVGGAGGEKLFF. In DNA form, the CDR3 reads TGTGCCTGGAGTGTGGGGGGGGCCGGGGGAGAAAAACTGTTTTTT.

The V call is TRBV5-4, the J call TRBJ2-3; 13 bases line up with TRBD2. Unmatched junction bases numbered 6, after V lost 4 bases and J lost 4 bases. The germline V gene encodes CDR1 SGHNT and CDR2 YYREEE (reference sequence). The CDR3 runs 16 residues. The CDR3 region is CASSPGLAGSADTQYF. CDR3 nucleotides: TGTGCCAGCAGCCCGGGACTAGCGGGGTCCGCAGATACGCAGTATTTT.

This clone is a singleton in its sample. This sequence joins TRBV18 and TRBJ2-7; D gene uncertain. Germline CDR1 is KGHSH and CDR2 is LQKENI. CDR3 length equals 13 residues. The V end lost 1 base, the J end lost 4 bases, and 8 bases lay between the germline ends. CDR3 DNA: TGTGCCAGCTCACCACTCCAGTTATACGAGCAGTACTTC. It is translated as CASSPLQLYEQYF.

The CDR3 DNA sequence: TGTGCCAGCAGCCAAGAGAAGGGCGGGTATAGGGATCAGCCCCAGCATTTT. It encodes CASSQEKGGYRDQPQHF. This chain connects TRBV14 to TRBJ1-5; D is uncertain. The V gene lost 0 bases and the J gene lost 5 bases, with 17 bases spanning the gap. The germline gives CDR1 SGHDN, CDR2 FVKESK. CDR3 length: 17 amino acids.

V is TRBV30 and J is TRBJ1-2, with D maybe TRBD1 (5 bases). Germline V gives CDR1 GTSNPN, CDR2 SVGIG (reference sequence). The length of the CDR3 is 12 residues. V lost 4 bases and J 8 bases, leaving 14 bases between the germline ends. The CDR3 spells CAWNTGVGGYTF. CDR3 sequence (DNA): TGTGCCTGGAACACAGGTGTGGGGGGCTACACCTTC.

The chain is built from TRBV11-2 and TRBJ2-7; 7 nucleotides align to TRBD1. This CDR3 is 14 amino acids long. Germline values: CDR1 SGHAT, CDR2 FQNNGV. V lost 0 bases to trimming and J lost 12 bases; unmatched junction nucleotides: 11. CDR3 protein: CASSLDPGRGYRYF. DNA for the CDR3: TGTGCCAGCAGCTTAGATCCCGGCAGGGGGTATCGGTACTTC.

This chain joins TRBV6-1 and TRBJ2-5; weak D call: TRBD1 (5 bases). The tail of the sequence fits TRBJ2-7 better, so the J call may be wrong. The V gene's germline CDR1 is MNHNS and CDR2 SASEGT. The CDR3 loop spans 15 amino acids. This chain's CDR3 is CASGQNNAGRYEQYF. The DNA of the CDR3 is TGTGCCAGCGGTCAAAACAATGCAGGGCGGTACGAGCAGTACTTC.

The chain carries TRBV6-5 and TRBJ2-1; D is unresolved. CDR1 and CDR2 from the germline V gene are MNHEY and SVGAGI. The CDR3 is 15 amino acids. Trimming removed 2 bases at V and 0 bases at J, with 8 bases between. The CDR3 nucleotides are TGTGCCAGCAGTTACGCAGATCCCTCCTACAATGAGCAGTTCTTC. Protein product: CASSYADPSYNEQFF.